This T cell receptor beta chain was identified during a study of blood T cells in healthy people across ages. Study-wide points: Per-million-T-cell TCR beta diversity fell roughly linearly with age.

Using a J-beta primer mix together with a sample-barcoded 5' primer, a second PCR was run for roughly 7 to 12 cycles. Each cDNA molecule, via a template-switch adaptor with 12 random nucleotides, was tagged. TCRdb analysed the 5' RACE reads with MiXCR anew, one entry per CDR3 protein. Of more than 700,000 distinct CDR3 sequences listed, about 53% were seen once; the top ten hold roughly 40%. About this clonotype: As yet, its antigen is unknown.

Every sample yielded at least 6 million isolated PBMCs. Trimming removed 4 bases from V and 2 bases from J, with 15 bases in between. Germline CDR1 LGHDT, CDR2 YNNKEL (reference sequence). CDR3 size: 16 residues. Sequenced sample: blood. The TCR originated in an elderly man in good health. The J gene is TRBJ1-5, the V gene TRBV3-1, with TRBD1 as a possible D gene (6 bases). CDR3: CASSLGGREGNQPQHF. CDR3 sequence (DNA): TGTGCCAGCAGCCTGGGGGGCAGGGAGGGCAATCAGCCCCAGCATTTT.